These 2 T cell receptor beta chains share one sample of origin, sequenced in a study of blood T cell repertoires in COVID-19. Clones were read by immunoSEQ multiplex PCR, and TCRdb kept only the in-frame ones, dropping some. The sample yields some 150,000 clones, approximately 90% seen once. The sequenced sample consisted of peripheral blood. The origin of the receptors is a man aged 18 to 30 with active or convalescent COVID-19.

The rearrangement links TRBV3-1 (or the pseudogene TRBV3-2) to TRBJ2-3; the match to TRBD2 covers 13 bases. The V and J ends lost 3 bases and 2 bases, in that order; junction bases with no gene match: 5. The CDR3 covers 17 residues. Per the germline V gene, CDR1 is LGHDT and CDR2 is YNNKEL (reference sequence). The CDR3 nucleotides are TGTGCCAGCAGCCAGGTTACTAGCGGGGGGGACACAGATACGCAGTATTTT. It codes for CASSQVTSGGDTDTQYF.

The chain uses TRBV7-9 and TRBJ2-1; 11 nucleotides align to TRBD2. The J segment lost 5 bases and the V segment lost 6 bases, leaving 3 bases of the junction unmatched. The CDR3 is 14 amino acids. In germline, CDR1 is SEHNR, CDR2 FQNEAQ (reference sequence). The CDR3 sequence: CASRIAGGNNEQFF. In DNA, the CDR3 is TGTGCCAGCAGAATAGCGGGGGGGAACAATGAGCAGTTCTTC. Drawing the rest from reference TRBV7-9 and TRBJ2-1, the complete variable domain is DTGVSQNPRHKITKRGQNVTFRCDPISEHNRLYWYRQTLGQGPEFLTYFQNEAQLEKSRLLSDRFSAERPKGSFSTLEIQRTEQGDSAMYLCASRIAGGNNEQFFGPGTRLTVL.